The present entry profiles one TCR beta chain with its context. The antigen is undetermined. This sample is part of a study of PD-L1 blockade in urothelial cancer. In the study overall: Patients, treated from about 2014 onward, received atezolizumab 1,200 mg intravenously every 3 weeks.

Templates that were synthetic TCR analogs were spiked into each PCR. The method was immunoSEQ multiplex PCR; TCRdb's version includes in-frame clones alone and lacks a portion of them. This sample has around 100,000 clones, with under 85% found just once. V was shortened by 0 bases and J by 3 bases, with 8 bases between the two germline ends. The V gene's germline CDR1 is SGHRS and CDR2 YFSETQ. CDR3 length equals 14 residues. Study results and limitations: When pretreatment blood TCR clonality was below the median, it predicted better survival.

The receptor was isolated from a man aged 45-65 years with urothelial cancer. Source: PBMCs, taken around atezolizumab (anti-PD-L1) treatment. The rearrangement uses TRBV5-1 and TRBJ2-3, with D possibly matching TRBD2 (6 bases). The CDR3 DNA is TGCGCCAGCAGCTTGGTGGAGGGGACAGATACGCAGTATTTT. Its protein is CASSLVEGTDTQYF. Supplemented by reference TRBV5-1 and TRBJ2-3, the full variable domain reads KAGVTQTPRYLIKTRGQQVTLSCSPISGHRSVSWYQQTPGQGLQFLFEYFSETQRNKGNFPGRFSGRQFSNSRSEMNVSTLELGDSALYLCASSLVEGTDTQYFGPGTRLTVL.